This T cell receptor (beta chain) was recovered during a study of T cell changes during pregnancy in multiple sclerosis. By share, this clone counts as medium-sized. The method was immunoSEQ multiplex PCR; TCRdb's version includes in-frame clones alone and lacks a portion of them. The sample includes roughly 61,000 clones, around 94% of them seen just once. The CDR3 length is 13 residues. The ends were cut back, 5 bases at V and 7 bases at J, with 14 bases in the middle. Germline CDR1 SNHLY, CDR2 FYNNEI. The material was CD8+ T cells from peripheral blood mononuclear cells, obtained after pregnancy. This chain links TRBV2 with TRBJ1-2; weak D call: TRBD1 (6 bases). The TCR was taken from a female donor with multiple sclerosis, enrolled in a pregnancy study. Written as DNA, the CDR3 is TGTGCCAGCAGTTTTTACAGGGTTGCTGGCTACACCTTC. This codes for CASSFYRVAGYTF.